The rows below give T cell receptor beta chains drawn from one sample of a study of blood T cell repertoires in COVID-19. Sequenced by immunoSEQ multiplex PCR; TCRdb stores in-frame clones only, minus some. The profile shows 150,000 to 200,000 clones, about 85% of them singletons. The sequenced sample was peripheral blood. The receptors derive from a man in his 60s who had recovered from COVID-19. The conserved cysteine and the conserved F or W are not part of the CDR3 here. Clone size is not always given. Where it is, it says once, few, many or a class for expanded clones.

ASSPTGPPSTEAF,-,TRBV14
ASTRQKSTGELF,-,TRBV6-5
ASSQTGTNEKLF,once,TRBV5-6
ASSYLAFRETQY,-,TRBV6-5
ASGLETGFGSGYT,-,TRBV2
ASSRDATNEKLF,few,TRBV5-1
ASSLAGPPSSYEQY,-,TRBV28
ASSAVGGSNTEAF,few,TRBV3-1/TRBV3-2
ATGEGYT,once,TRBV10-3
ASSLSGTEAF,-,TRBV13
ASSLNREAEQF,-,TRBV7-3
ASSLAIRVDGYT,-,TRBV7-9
ASSQVKETQY,-,TRBV3-1/TRBV3-2
AISESDRAGNTIY,-,TRBV10-3
ASSSQTGSYEQY,few,TRBV27
ASSPAGGGNTEAF,-,TRBV5-1
AWGKAYGYT,many,TRBV30
ASSFGSNQPQH,-,TRBV11-2
ASSWAGFEGEQY,-,TRBV6-6
ASSYARWAGDYEQY,-,TRBV6-6
ASSPLPAAAEEKLF,-,TRBV3-1/TRBV3-2
SASVTGVRGNTIY,-,TRBV20-1
ASSLESQGAAEQY,-,TRBV7-2
ASSERASGGYNEQF,-,TRBV2
ASSSGLRGNQPQH,-,TRBV6-5
SVGRGKFEQY,-,TRBV29-1
ASLYLEGASREQY,once,TRBV6-5
ASSLYPRDRGWDTQY,-,TRBV7-2
ASSLQSGAGHEQF,-,TRBV7-9
ASSPRAPSTDTQY,-,TRBV28
ASSESGDPLYNEQF,-,TRBV2
ATSRVLGGRQQY,-,TRBV15
ASSLGGWEKLF,-,TRBV12-3/TRBV12-4
ASSLLWAGEQY,-,TRBV5-1
ATSRLAAQETQY,-,TRBV24-1
ASSFWDRGDYGYT,-,TRBV7-9
ASSYSGQGPGYGYT,-,TRBV6-5
ASSPDNRGVSSPLH,-,TRBV18
ASSALPGQPQH,-,TRBV9
ASSEQVNSPLH,-,TRBV6-1
ASSPRWPRVGETQY,once,TRBV6-2/TRBV6-3
ASSPNRVAYNEQF,few,TRBV27